A single sample gave rise to the 5 T cell receptor beta chains below, sequenced in a study of cytomegalovirus exposure and HLA in healthy donors. The PCR employed 60 Vbeta primers together with 13 Jbeta primers. The protocol was immunoSEQ multiplex PCR, while the TCRdb copy is restricted to in-frame clones and leaves out a portion. In total, the table holds about 32,000 clones. Sequencing used PBMCs. The origin of the receptors is a female donor in good health and CMV-seronegative.

As regards this clone: The junction departs from germline at one end; a sequencing error may be responsible. The chain carries TRBV7-9 and TRBJ2-1; D ambiguous. CDR3 length: 12 residues. Looked up from germline, CDR1 is SEHNR and CDR2 is FQNEAQ (reference sequence). CDR3 residues: CASRLARNEQFF. The CDR3, as DNA: TGTGCCAGCAGGTTAGCCAGAAATGAGCAGTTCTTC.

The V and J genes are TRBV5-6 and TRBJ1-6; a weak D match, TRBD1 (5 bases). The germline V gene encodes CDR1 SGHDT and CDR2 YYEEEE. The CDR3 length is 13 residues. V was clipped by 4 bases and J by 10 bases, with 12 bases between them. The CDR3 region has the DNA TGTGCCAGCAGCCAGTTGCCAGGGTCACCCCTCCACTTT. It translates to CASSQLPGSPLHF.

The chain couples TRBV5-4 to TRBJ2-7; TRBD1 agrees at 7 bases. The germline gives CDR1 SGHNT, CDR2 YYREEE (reference sequence). J gave up 6 bases and V 0 bases, and 9 bases lay outside the gene matches. This CDR3 has 15 amino acids. The CDR3 region has the DNA TGTGCCAGCAGCTTGGGGGCCAGGGCAGGGGGCGAGCAGTACTTC. It is translated as CASSLGARAGGEQYF.

The chain joins TRBV9 to TRBJ2-2; D gene ambiguous. Germline V gives CDR1 SGDLS, CDR2 YYNGEE. The CDR3 consists of 16 residues. V was shortened by 4 bases and J by 4 bases, with 17 bases between the two germline ends. Here the CDR3 reads CASSPLAELGTGELFF. The CDR3 DNA is TGTGCCAGCAGCCCCTTGGCGGAGCTGGGCACCGGGGAGCTGTTTTTT.

The V gene is TRBV7-9, the J gene TRBJ1-1, with D perhaps TRBD1 (6 bases). V dropped 1 base and J dropped 8 bases, with 8 bases sitting between them. This CDR3 comprises 12 residues. Germline assignment: CDR1 SEHNR and CDR2 FQNEAQ (reference sequence). The CDR3 DNA is TGTGCCAGCAGCTTAGGGGACAAAGAAGCTTTCTTT. Amino acids: CASSLGDKEAFF.